The next 14 T cell receptor beta chains were all read from a single sample in a study of control samples from healthy donors and cancer patients. Clones were read by immunoSEQ multiplex PCR, and TCRdb kept only the in-frame ones, dropping some. The sample records 350,000 to 450,000 clones, 75% to 95% being singletons. The material sequenced was PBMCs. The source is a man aged 35 to 55 with head and neck cancer.

CDR3 nucleotides: TGTGCCAGCGGGGACAGACTGAACACTGAAGCTTTCTTT. Amino acids: CASGDRLNTEAFF. The chain joins TRBV2 to TRBJ1-1; 7 positions match TRBD1. The germline V gene has CDR1 SNHLY and CDR2 FYNNEI. The trim removed 8 bases at V and 0 bases at J, leaving 3 bases unmatched. The CDR3 is 13 amino acids.

The rearrangement uses TRBV7-2 and TRBJ1-5; D is unclear. The CDR3 extends over 19 amino acids. The germline gives CDR1 SGHTA, CDR2 FQGNSA. V was pared by 1 base and J by 1 base, with 20 bases between. The CDR3 protein is CASSLGRRGFLSSNQPQHF. The CDR3 coding sequence is TGTGCCAGCAGCTTAGGAAGGCGAGGGTTTCTCTCGAGCAATCAGCCCCAGCATTTT.

This chain joins TRBV9 and TRBJ1-2; D gene ambiguous. Germline V gene data show CDR1 as SGDLS and CDR2 as YYNGEE. Between the trimmed V and J ends, which lost 6 bases and 7 bases, there was a span of 10 bases. CDR3 length equals 11 residues. DNA for the CDR3: TGTGCCAGCAATGCAGCCACTGGCTACACCTTC. Its protein product is CASNAATGYTF.

The chain employs TRBV6-5 and TRBJ2-1, with TRBD2 identical over 13 bases. In germline, CDR1 is MNHEY, CDR2 SVGAGI. CDR3 length equals 14 residues. V lost 8 bases to trimming and J lost 8 bases; unmatched junction nucleotides: 6. The CDR3 DNA reads TGTGCCAGCCTAAGGACTAGCGGGGGCGATGAGCAGTTCTTC. It codes for CASLRTSGGDEQFF.

The rearrangement joins TRBV7-2 to TRBJ2-7, with 8 bases that match TRBD2. Losses at the gene ends were 4 bases for V and 5 bases for J; bases not matched to a gene: 7. The CDR3 consists of 14 residues. The germline gives CDR1 SGHTA, CDR2 FQGNSA. The CDR3 sequence: CASSSGTRGHEQYF. The CDR3, as DNA: TGTGCCAGCAGCTCCGGGACTAGAGGCCACGAGCAGTACTTC.

J is TRBJ2-7 and V is TRBV6-2 or TRBV6-3; 10 nucleotides agree with TRBD2. Germline V gives CDR1 MNHEY, CDR2 SVGEGT. The CDR3 runs 15 residues. J lost 0 bases, V lost 5 bases, and 4 bases had no gene match. CDR3 nucleotides: TGTGCCAGCAGTATAGCGGGAGGCGTCTCCTACGAGCAGTACTTC. It codes for CASSIAGGVSYEQYF.

The chain has TRBV28 and TRBJ2-7; D uncertain. The germline V gene has CDR1 MDHEN and CDR2 SYDVKM. CDR3 length equals 16 residues. The V and J ends lost 7 bases and 6 bases respectively, with 25 bases between them. CDR3 sequence reads: CASMHPPPEQAGEQYF. The CDR3 region has the DNA TGTGCCAGCATGCACCCTCCTCCAGAGCAGGCCGGCGAGCAGTACTTC.

The CDR3 DNA sequence: TGTGCCAGCAGATTTACTAGCGGGGGCCCGAGCACAGATACGCAGTATTTT. It yields the protein CASRFTSGGPSTDTQYF. The rearrangement links TRBV11-2 to TRBJ2-3; 11 nucleotides line up with TRBD2. With 6 bases clipped from V and 0 bases from J, the junction kept 8 bases outside the gene matches. The CDR3 runs 17 residues. Germline V CDR1 and CDR2: SGHAT, FQNNGV. The full variable domain, in which reference TRBV11-2 and TRBJ2-3 provide the parts outside the CDR3, is EAGVAQSPRYKIIEKRQSVAFWCNPISGHATLYWYQQILGQGPKLLIQFQNNGVVDDSQLPKDRFSAERLKGVDSTLKIQPAKLEDSAVYLCASRFTSGGPSTDTQYFGPGTRLTVL.

To note about this clone: One junction end disagrees with the germline gene, perhaps due to a read error. The chain is built from TRBV28 and TRBJ2-3, with D possibly matching TRBD2 (5 bases). The CDR3 runs 16 residues. The germline CDR1 and CDR2 sequences are MDHEN and SYDVKM. CDR3 amino acids: CASSLYSPSSTDTQCF. The CDR3 bases are TGTGCCAGCAGTTTATATTCGCCATCTAGCACAGATACGCAGTGTTTT. Looking up the rest from reference TRBV28 and TRBJ2-3 gives the full variable domain: DVKVTQSSRYLVKRTGEKVFLECVQDMDHENMFWYRQDPGLGLRLIYFSYDVKMKEKGDIPEGYSVSREKKERFSLILESASTNQTSMYLCASSLYSPSSTDTQCFGPGTRLTVL.

This clone came up once. The rearrangement joins TRBV4-3 to TRBJ1-4, with D uncertain. CDR3 length: 16 amino acids. CDR1 LGHNA and CDR2 YSLEER come from the germline V gene. V was cut by 0 bases and J by 8 bases, with 16 bases left in between. In nucleotides, the CDR3 is TGCGCCAGCAGCCAAGAATTCGGTCCAGTGGGGGAAAAACTGTTTTTT. Translated, it gives CASSQEFGPVGEKLFF.

The chain is built from TRBV7-9 and TRBJ2-3; 11 bases align to TRBD1. The CDR3 sequence is 15 residues long. Germline CDR1 is SEHNR and CDR2 is FQNEAQ (reference sequence). After removal of 4 bases from V and 6 bases from J, the junction contained 6 bases not matched to a gene. CDR3 region: CASSSGTGGLDTQYF. DNA for the CDR3: TGTGCCAGCAGCTCCGGGACAGGGGGGCTCGATACGCAGTATTTT.

The gene calls are TRBV25-1 and TRBJ2-7, with D possibly being TRBD2 (5 bases). This CDR3 is built from 14 residues. Germline loops: CDR1 MGHDK, CDR2 SYGVNS. The V end lost 4 bases, the J end lost 1 base, and 11 bases lay between the germline ends. This CDR3 reads CASSARPGSYEQYF. The CDR3 DNA is TGTGCCAGCAGTGCCCGGCCGGGGTCCTACGAGCAGTACTTC.

The chain recombines TRBV29-1 with TRBJ2-7, with D perhaps matching TRBD2 (6 bases). Trimming took 5 bases from V and 0 from J, leaving 11 bases between them. This CDR3 is 13 amino acids long. Germline assignment: CDR1 SQVTM and CDR2 ANQGSEA. The DNA of the CDR3 is TGCAGCGTTACCGGGACTCTCTCCTACGAGCAGTACTTC. It specifies CSVTGTLSYEQYF.

The chain joins TRBV5-6 to TRBJ2-7; no firm D call. In germline, CDR1 is SGHDT, CDR2 YYEEEE. Trimming left V 4 bases short and J 2 bases short, with 4 bases between. This CDR3 is built from 11 residues. CDR3 coding DNA: TGTGCCAGCAGCGCGGCCTACGAGCAGTACTTC. It specifies CASSAAYEQYF.